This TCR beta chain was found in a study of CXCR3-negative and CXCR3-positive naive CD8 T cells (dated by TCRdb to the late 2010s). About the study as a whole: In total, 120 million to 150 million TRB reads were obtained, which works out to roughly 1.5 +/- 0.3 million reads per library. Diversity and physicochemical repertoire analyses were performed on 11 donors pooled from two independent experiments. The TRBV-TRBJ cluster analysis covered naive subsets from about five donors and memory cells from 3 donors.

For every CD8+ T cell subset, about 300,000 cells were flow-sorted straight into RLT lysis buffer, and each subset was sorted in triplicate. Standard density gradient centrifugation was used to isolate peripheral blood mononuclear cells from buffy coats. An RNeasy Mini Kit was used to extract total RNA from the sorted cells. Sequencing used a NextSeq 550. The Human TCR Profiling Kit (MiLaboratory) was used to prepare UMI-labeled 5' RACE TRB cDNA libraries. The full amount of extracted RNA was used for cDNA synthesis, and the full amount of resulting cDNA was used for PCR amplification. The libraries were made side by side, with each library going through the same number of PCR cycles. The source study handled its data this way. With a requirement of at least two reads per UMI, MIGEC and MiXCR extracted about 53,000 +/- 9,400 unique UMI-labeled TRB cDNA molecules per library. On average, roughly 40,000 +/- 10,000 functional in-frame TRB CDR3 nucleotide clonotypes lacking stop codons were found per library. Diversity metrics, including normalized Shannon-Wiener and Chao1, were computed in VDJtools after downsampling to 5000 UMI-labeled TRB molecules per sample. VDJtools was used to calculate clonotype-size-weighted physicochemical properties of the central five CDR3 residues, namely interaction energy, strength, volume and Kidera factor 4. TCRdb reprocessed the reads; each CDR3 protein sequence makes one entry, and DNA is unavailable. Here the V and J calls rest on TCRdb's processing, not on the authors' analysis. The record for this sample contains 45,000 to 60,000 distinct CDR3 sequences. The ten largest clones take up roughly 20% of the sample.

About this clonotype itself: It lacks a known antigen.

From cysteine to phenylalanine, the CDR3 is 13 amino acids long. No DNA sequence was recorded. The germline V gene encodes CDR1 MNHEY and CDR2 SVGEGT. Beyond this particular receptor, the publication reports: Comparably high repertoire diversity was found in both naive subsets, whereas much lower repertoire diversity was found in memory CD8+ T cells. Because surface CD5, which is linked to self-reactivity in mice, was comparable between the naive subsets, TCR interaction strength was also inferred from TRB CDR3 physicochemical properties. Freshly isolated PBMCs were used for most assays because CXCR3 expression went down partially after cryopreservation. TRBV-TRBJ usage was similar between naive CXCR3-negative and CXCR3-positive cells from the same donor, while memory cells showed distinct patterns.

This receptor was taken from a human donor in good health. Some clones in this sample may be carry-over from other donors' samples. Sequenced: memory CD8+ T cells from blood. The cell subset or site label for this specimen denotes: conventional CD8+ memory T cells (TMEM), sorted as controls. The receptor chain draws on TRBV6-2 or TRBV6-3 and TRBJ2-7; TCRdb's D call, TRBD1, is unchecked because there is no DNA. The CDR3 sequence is CASSRDRVNEQYF.